The source of this T cell receptor beta chain is a study of cytomegalovirus exposure and HLA in healthy donors. PCR was performed using 60 Vbeta and 13 Jbeta primers. Produced via immunoSEQ multiplex PCR; TCRdb's table is partial and in-frame only. The repertoire holds approximately 97,000 clones, with around 68% as singletons. The CDR3 extends over 14 amino acids. Germline V gene sequence: CDR1 LNHNV, CDR2 YYDKDF (reference sequence). Trimming removed 3 bases from V and 3 bases from J; junction bases left unmatched: 2. This TCR was sampled from a human donor in good health. The chain has TRBV15 and TRBJ2-7, with 10 bases lining up with TRBD1. The specimen sequenced was PBMCs. CDR3 in amino acids: CATSRDRGDYEQYF. The DNA for the CDR3 is TGTGCCACCAGCAGGGACAGGGGGGACTACGAGCAGTACTTC.